A selection of T cell receptor beta chains follows, all from one sample in a study of blood T cell repertoires in COVID-19. TCRdb's copy holds only in-frame clones and misses some; the assay was immunoSEQ multiplex PCR. The sample lists about 330,000 clones, about 83% seen once, with roughly 1.1% in the top ten. Sequencing was done on a sample of peripheral blood. The origin of the receptors is a woman aged 45-65 years with acute or convalescent COVID-19. Each CDR3 is given with its conserved first and last residue. The D gene is left open where the match is weak. Expanded clones get a size class; other rows say once, few or many, or leave the size out.

15 NA TRBJ2-3 TRBD2 TRBV5-5 CASSSGLAGTDTQYF TGTGCCAGCAGCTCGGGACTAGCGGGGACAGATACGCAGTATTTT
13 NA TRBJ2-5 TRBD1 TRBV19 CASSGTGGETQYF TGTGCCAGTAGTGGGACAGGGGGAGAGACCCAGTACTTC
15 NA TRBJ2-7 NA TRBV19 CATSGVGRSTYEQYF TGTGCCACTTCGGGAGTAGGGCGGTCGACCTACGAGCAGTACTTC
15 once TRBJ1-6 TRBD1 TRBV5-1 CASSLWTGADFPLHF TGCGCCAGCAGCCTATGGACAGGGGCAGATTTTCCCCTCCACTTT
16 NA TRBJ2-1 TRBD1 TRBV29-1 CSVEDWGQGNFYEQFF TGCAGCGTTGAAGATTGGGGACAGGGGAATTTCTATGAGCAGTTCTTC
13 NA TRBJ1-5 NA TRBV6-5 CASSLTAGDPQHF TGTGCCAGCAGTCTCACCGCAGGGGATCCCCAGCATTTT
19 NA TRBJ2-3 TRBD2 TRBV3-1/TRBV3-2 CASSQEGLAGDTYTDTQYF TGTGCCAGCAGCCAGGAGGGACTAGCGGGAGACACGTACACAGATACGCAGTATTTT
13 few TRBJ1-2 NA TRBV30 CAWRTGLDGGYTF TGTGCCTGGAGGACAGGCCTCGATGGGGGCTACACCTTC
14 NA TRBJ1-1 NA TRBV2 CASSEGRGWTEAFF TGTGCCAGCAGTGAAGGTAGGGGGTGGACTGAAGCTTTCTTT
15 NA TRBJ2-4 TRBD2 TRBV19 CASSPSSGEGNIQYF TGTGCCAGTAGTCCCTCGAGCGGGGAGGGAAACATTCAGTACTTC
16 NA TRBJ2-2 TRBD1 TRBV18 CASSPDRVQNTGELFF TGTGCCAGCTCACCAGACAGGGTTCAGAACACCGGGGAGCTGTTTTTT
13 NA TRBJ2-2 NA TRBV30 CAWSPANTGELFF TGTGCCTGGAGTCCGGCGAACACCGGGGAGCTGTTTTTT
16 NA TRBJ1-2 TRBD1 TRBV5-5 CASSLQGTGGLYGYTF TGTGCCAGCAGCTTACAAGGGACAGGGGGTCTCTATGGCTACACCTTC
19 few TRBJ1-6 NA TRBV3-1/TRBV3-2 CASSQDRTAGRSNNSPLHF TGTGCCAGCAGCCAAGATCGTACAGCGGGACGCTCCAATAATTCACCCCTCCACTTT
15 NA TRBJ2-7 NA TRBV7-2 CASSQGAMSYYEQYF TGTGCCAGCAGCCAGGGCGCCATGAGTTACTACGAGCAGTACTTC
16 NA TRBJ1-3 NA TRBV18 CASSPAGPGGGNTIYF TGTGCCAGCTCACCAGCCGGACCGGGGGGAGGAAACACCATATATTTT
14 NA TRBJ1-4 TRBD1 TRBV5-6 CASSYTGGREKLFF TGTGCCAGCAGCTATACAGGGGGCAGGGAAAAACTGTTTTTT
19 NA TRBJ1-2 NA TRBV21-1 CASSKNWGQGLFNAYGYTF TGTGCCAGCAGCAAAAATTGGGGACAGGGACTTTTTAATGCCTATGGCTACACCTTC
17 NA TRBJ2-3 NA TRBV5-1 CASSLAVGGLGTDTQYF TGCGCCAGCAGCTTGGCCGTCGGGGGGCTCGGGACAGATACGCAGTATTTT
14 NA TRBJ2-7 NA TRBV18 CASSPGTLFYEQYF TGTGCCAGCTCACCCGGGACTCTATTCTACGAGCAGTACTTC
17 NA TRBJ1-4 TRBD1 TRBV7-9 CASSFGTGTPTNEKLFF TGTGCCAGCAGCTTCGGGACAGGGACTCCAACTAATGAAAAACTGTTTTTT
16 NA TRBJ2-1 TRBD2 TRBV19 CASSALGEGSYNEQFF TGTGCCAGTAGTGCTCTTGGGGAGGGATCCTACAATGAGCAGTTCTTC
12 NA TRBJ1-1 NA TRBV28 CASIVADTEAFF TGTGCCAGCATAGTCGCGGACACTGAAGCTTTCTTT
14 NA TRBJ2-1 TRBD2 TRBV29-1 CSVDRPGGGNEQFF TGCAGCGTCGACAGACCGGGAGGGGGCAATGAGCAGTTCTTC
16 NA TRBJ2-1 TRBD2 TRBV23-1 CASSRRRGGRSGEQFF TGCGCCAGCAGTCGCCGCCGGGGAGGGAGAAGTGGTGAGCAGTTCTTC